Below, one T cell receptor beta chain is given with its context. This specimen comes from a study of T cell changes during pregnancy in multiple sclerosis. This CDR3 spans 16 amino acids. Per the germline V gene, CDR1 is SEHNR and CDR2 is FQNEAQ (reference sequence). The V segment lost 4 bases and the J segment 5 bases; nucleotides outside the gene matches: 11. This table comes from immunoSEQ multiplex PCR, and its TCRdb copy is limited to in-frame clones, with some not included. The top ten hold about 0.78% of the sample, which has fewer than 90,000 clones, 94% seen once. This sequence originates from a female donor with multiple sclerosis, enrolled in a pregnancy study. This specimen was peripheral blood, taken in the third trimester of pregnancy. This rearrangement joins TRBV7-9 to TRBJ2-3; 8 bases are a match to TRBD1. The CDR3: CASSSPGGQAKDTQYF. The CDR3 bases are TGTGCCAGCAGCTCACCTGGGGGACAGGCCAAAGATACGCAGTATTTT.